Below, one T cell receptor beta chain is given with its context. The CDR3 extends over 15 amino acids. CDR1 and CDR2 from the germline V gene are MNHEY and SVGAGI. The V end was cut by 1 base, the J end by 4 bases, with 13 bases between. The data were taken from a study of blood T cell repertoires in COVID-19. Study background: The United States, Italy and Spain were the sources of the acute and convalescent COVID-19 samples. PBMCs, B-cell-depleted T cells, or T cells were the source of the cDNA or gDNA that made up the material.

Per the study methods: Estimates of nucleated cell counts were drawn from the amplification of reference gene primers. TCRdb's table, derived via immunoSEQ multiplex PCR, lists solely in-frame clones and lacks some. The V and J calls and clone size were taken over from that table, and D and trimming were inferred from the DNA. The sample contains some 210,000 clones, roughly four fifths of which appear only once. This chain joins TRBV6-5 and TRBJ1-1; D not certain. This sequence originates from a woman aged 50 to 65 with active or convalescent COVID-19. The sample consisted of peripheral blood. The DNA of the CDR3 is TGTGCCAGCAGTTACTTACACGCGGGGTCCACTGAAGCTTTCTTT. It encodes CASSYLHAGSTEAFF.